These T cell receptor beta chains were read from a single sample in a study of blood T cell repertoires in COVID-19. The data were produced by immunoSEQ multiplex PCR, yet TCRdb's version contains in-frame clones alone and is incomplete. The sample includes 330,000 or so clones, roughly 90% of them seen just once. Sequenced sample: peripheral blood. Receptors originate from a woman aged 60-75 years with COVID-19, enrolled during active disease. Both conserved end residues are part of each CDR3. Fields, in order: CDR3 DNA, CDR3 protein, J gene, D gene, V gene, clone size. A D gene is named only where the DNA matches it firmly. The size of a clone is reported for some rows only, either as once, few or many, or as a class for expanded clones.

CDR3nt: TGTGCCAGCAGTTTCGACAGGGGTAATCAGCCCCAGCATTTT; CDR3aa: CASSFDRGNQPQHF; j_gene: TRBJ1-5; d_gene: TRBD1; v_gene: TRBV6-5; abundance: NA
CDR3nt: TGTGCCAGCAGCCCCCGTAACGGTTACAATGAGCAGTTCTTC; CDR3aa: CASSPRNGYNEQFF; j_gene: TRBJ2-1; d_gene: NA; v_gene: TRBV13; abundance: once
CDR3nt: TGTGCCAGTAGTACAGGAAGACAGGGAGTAAATTCACCCCTCCACTTT; CDR3aa: CASSTGRQGVNSPLHF; j_gene: TRBJ1-6; d_gene: TRBD1; v_gene: TRBV19; abundance: NA
CDR3nt: TGTGCCAGCAGCCTGGTCGGTGAGGGCTACGAGCAGTACTTC; CDR3aa: CASSLVGEGYEQYF; j_gene: TRBJ2-7; d_gene: NA; v_gene: TRBV5-4; abundance: NA
CDR3nt: TGCGCCAGCAGCAAGACGGGACAACTCGCCTACGAGCAGTACTTC; CDR3aa: CASSKTGQLAYEQYF; j_gene: TRBJ2-7; d_gene: NA; v_gene: TRBV5-1; abundance: once
CDR3nt: TGTGCCAGCTTAGCGGGGGGCTCCTACAATGAGCAGTTCTTC; CDR3aa: CASLAGGSYNEQFF; j_gene: TRBJ2-1; d_gene: TRBD2; v_gene: TRBV6-5; abundance: once
CDR3nt: TGTGCCAGCAGTTCGGACAGACAGAACACTGAAGCTTTCTTT; CDR3aa: CASSSDRQNTEAFF; j_gene: TRBJ1-1; d_gene: NA; v_gene: TRBV28; abundance: NA
CDR3nt: TGTGCCCCTGGAGGGACAGGTTCCAATGAGCAGTTCTTC; CDR3aa: CAPGGTGSNEQFF; j_gene: TRBJ2-1; d_gene: TRBD1; v_gene: TRBV2; abundance: NA
CDR3nt: TGTGCCAGCAGCCCCTTCCCTAGCGGGGGGGCGAACACCGGGGAGCTGTTTTTT; CDR3aa: CASSPFPSGGANTGELFF; j_gene: TRBJ2-2; d_gene: TRBD2; v_gene: TRBV7-3; abundance: NA
CDR3nt: TGTGCCAGCAGTGAAGTTCGGGTTGGCTACACCTTC; CDR3aa: CASSEVRVGYTF; j_gene: TRBJ1-2; d_gene: NA; v_gene: TRBV2; abundance: NA
CDR3nt: TGTGCCAGCAGCCAAGCGGGGGGACCAGATACGCAGTATTTT; CDR3aa: CASSQAGGPDTQYF; j_gene: TRBJ2-3; d_gene: TRBD2; v_gene: TRBV3-1/TRBV3-2; abundance: NA
CDR3nt: TGCGCCAGCAGCTCCTCCGGGTTCCAAGATACGCAGTATTTT; CDR3aa: CASSSSGFQDTQYF; j_gene: TRBJ2-3; d_gene: NA; v_gene: TRBV5-1; abundance: NA
CDR3nt: TGTGCCAGCAGTTCCGGGACAGGGGCTTTGGGCTCACCCCTCCACTTT; CDR3aa: CASSSGTGALGSPLHF; j_gene: TRBJ1-6; d_gene: TRBD1; v_gene: TRBV28; abundance: once
CDR3nt: TGTGCCAGCAGCCCATGGAGACTAGCGGGGGCTCGAGATACGCAGTATTTT; CDR3aa: CASSPWRLAGARDTQYF; j_gene: TRBJ2-3; d_gene: TRBD2; v_gene: TRBV7-9; abundance: once
CDR3nt: TGTGCCAGTAGTAGCGGGACAGGGGCCTTACGGGGGGCTCAGCCCCAGCATTTT; CDR3aa: CASSSGTGALRGAQPQHF; j_gene: TRBJ1-5; d_gene: TRBD1; v_gene: TRBV19; abundance: NA
CDR3nt: TGTGCCAGCAGCCCCCGGACTAGCGGGGGCCACCCTCCGGGCGAGCAGTACTTC; CDR3aa: CASSPRTSGGHPPGEQYF; j_gene: TRBJ2-7; d_gene: TRBD2; v_gene: TRBV5-6; abundance: NA
CDR3nt: TGTGCTAGTGGCCTCGGGACAGGGGGGAGGACTGGCTACACCTTC; CDR3aa: CASGLGTGGRTGYTF; j_gene: TRBJ1-2; d_gene: TRBD1; v_gene: TRBV12-5; abundance: NA
CDR3nt: TGCGCCAGCAGTACCTCGCTGGGGGGGCAGAACCTAGCCAAAAACATTCAGTACTTC; CDR3aa: CASSTSLGGQNLAKNIQYF; j_gene: TRBJ2-4; d_gene: NA; v_gene: TRBV10-1; abundance: NA
CDR3nt: TGTGCCAGCAGTGAAGCAGCAGGGGGGAACACTGAAGCTTTCTTT; CDR3aa: CASSEAAGGNTEAFF; j_gene: TRBJ1-1; d_gene: TRBD1; v_gene: TRBV6-1; abundance: NA
CDR3nt: TGTGCCAGCTCACCAACTGACAGCTCTGGAAACACCATATATTTT; CDR3aa: CASSPTDSSGNTIYF; j_gene: TRBJ1-3; d_gene: NA; v_gene: TRBV18; abundance: NA